Here is one T cell receptor (beta chain) with its context. Its cognate antigen has yet to be identified. No base quality values were provided; no much bigger clone lies one nucleotide off. V and J are trimmed by 5 bases and 3 bases, and the gene matches miss 7 bases of the junction. According to the germline V gene (reference sequence), CDR1 reads MNHEY and CDR2 reads SMNVEV. From the cysteine up to the phenylalanine, the CDR3 has a length of 14 residues. Left in the record is the CDR3 DNA by itself, 42 bases read in frame from the first base. The library was obtained by the immunoSEQ multiplex PCR assay. The multiplex PCR relied on a mix of 60 forward primers for TCR Vbeta segments and 13 reverse primers for TCR Jbeta segments. The CDR3 region of rearranged TCR beta genes was amplified from genomic DNA with a multiplex PCR assay. The amplified TCR beta libraries were sequenced on the Illumina HiSeq System as 87-base-pair reads. Per the source publication's procedure: In a later analysis, some 80 million unique TCR beta chains were counted across the 690 or so repertoires, and roughly 11 million of these chains were shared by at least two donors. To remove PCR and sequencing errors, raw reads were error-corrected and collapsed into unique sequences using a nearest-neighbor algorithm that merged closely related sequences. To assign V, D and J gene segments, CDR3 sequences were aligned to IMGT reference sequences. For a sequence to be retained, at least a six-nucleotide match to both a V gene segment and a J gene segment was required. A rearrangement was called productive if the CDR3 had no stop codons and remained in frame with V and J, and every other rearrangement was called non-productive. CDR3 was defined by IMGT convention, running from the second conserved V-encoded cysteine to the conserved J-encoded phenylalanine. The earlier analysis of some 580 of the donors excluded any sequence lacking an unambiguous match to a single V gene segment. In an earlier analysis of roughly 500 of the donors, V segments were called functional above 56.7% productive rearrangements and were called segregating when the between-donor standard deviation exceeded 5%. A statistical classification framework was built for diagnosing cytomegalovirus status from the catalog of TCR beta chain sequences. In a later analysis, V and J genes were assigned by comparing TCR nucleotide sequences against IMGT/GENE-DB human TR gene sequences. A later analysis assigned CDR3 sequences and most-parsimonious VDJ recombination scenarios with the TCRdist pipeline. A later analysis defined each TCR beta chain by its CDR3 amino acid sequence plus V-gene family, and excluded reads lacking a unique V-gene family. As a way to deal with suspected cross-contamination and a sequencing artifact, a later analysis dropped more than 500 nucleotide sequences that were highly shared and had low generation probability. In a later analysis, a clonal expansion index was calculated for each public chain from normalized within-repertoire ranks of inferred template counts. A later analysis computed generation probabilities with a VDJ recombination model fitted to out-of-frame rearrangements, and checked the results against IGoR. A later analysis scored TCR-TCR, TCR-HLA and TCR-CMV co-occurrence with hypergeometric tests, applying a repertoire-size bias correction to TCR pairs. In a later analysis, false discovery rates were estimated by permuting HLA or CMV assignments 20 times. In a later analysis, co-occurring TCRs were grouped using DBSCAN, with TCRdist sequence similarity added in when clustering inside HLA-allele-positive subsets. For co-occurrence clustering, repertoires with fewer than 30,000 or more than 120,000 public chains were excluded, along with about five repertoires with anomalous nucleotide sharing. TCRdb re-hosts the immuneACCESS table, in-frame sequences only. Its copies lack some clones; in the studies checked, an unresolved V gene accounts for under half of them, and the cause for the rest is not known. The V and J calls and clone size are taken from that table; D and trimming were inferred from the DNA. This sample is represented by about 59,000 clones; roughly 80% of them were singletons. The ten top clones hold 3% to 4.5% of the sample.

The cohort was made up of 666 healthy bone marrow donors. At the time of sampling, all cohort members were nominally healthy, though unrecorded immune exposures were likely present. The donor tested CMV seronegative, placing the donor among the 300 to 450 seronegative members of the cohort. Every donor gave a peripheral blood sample, and the peripheral blood mononuclear cells from that sample were used for TCR beta sequencing. Genomic DNA was extracted from the blood cell samples with the Qiagen DNeasy Blood Extraction Kit. This entry belongs to a study of cytomegalovirus exposure and HLA in healthy donors (dated by TCRdb to 2017 to 2019). For the study in its entirety: An earlier analysis of 587 of the donors reported about 300 Gb of sequence data and around 100 million unique TCR beta sequences obtained from about 180 million T cells. Among a few hundred genotyped donors of the cohort, an average of 235,054 unique TCR beta nucleotide sequences were sequenced per donor, 15% to 20% of them non-productive. Rather than using new phenotypic data, the later analysis identified candidate immune exposures from TCR beta sequences and from how often those sequences occurred across donors. In a later genetic analysis, genome-wide SNP genotypes for about three fifths of the roughly 670 donors were used, and that subset was treated as a discovery cohort. HLA typing included class I and class II loci at four-digit resolution. An early release that covered roughly 600 HLA-typed donors contained about 290 gigabases of sequencing data and 75 million to 100 million unique TCR sequences. An earlier analysis of 587 of the donors used high-throughput TCR beta sequencing to judge whether each TCR beta V gene segment behaved as functional or pseudogenic. Donor age, sex, ethnicity and CMV serostatus were compiled together with the repertoire data. All discovery cohort repertoires had been generated on a single sequencing platform. Using immunosequencing, the study profiled T cell repertoires from around 680 subjects and related those repertoires to cytomegalovirus serostatus. Along with the roughly 700-subject first cohort, a separate validation cohort of over a hundred different subjects was used. The number of typed donors differed by locus: roughly 629-640 for A, B, C, DRB1 and DQB1; approximately 520 for DQA1; 600 to 610 for DPA1; and around 450 for DPB1. Roughly five DR-DQ haplotypes were handled as single units for association and clustering because linkage in the cohort was strong. In a later analysis, previously published TCR beta repertoires from 550 to 700 donors were re-analyzed and high-resolution HLA genotyping was added so that TCR occurrence patterns could be studied. The study aimed to test whether cataloging public T cell receptors could reveal signatures of past pathogen exposure. To predict cytomegalovirus infection status, the study combined high-throughput TCR immunosequencing, statistical association of individual TCRs with disease status, and machine learning. Of the approximately 400 genotyped donors, 70% to 90% were placed in the genetic ancestry cluster associated with self-reported Caucasian donors.

The full study reports these points: Because counts were too low, 15 or so rarely observed V segments, including chromosome 9 orphons, were excluded from the earlier analysis of a few hundred of the donors. A total of 150 to 200 TCR beta chains were listed by the study as associated with cytomegalovirus. A later analysis found that HLA-associated TCR beta chains were more clonally expanded and had lower generation probabilities than equally common non-associated chains. In both the original and validation cohorts, the classifier was reported to diagnose cytomegalovirus status with high specificity and sensitivity. The 87-base-pair reads could not distinguish some IMGT-functional V segments, including TRBV6-2 and TRBV6-3, so those segments were excluded. At a false discovery rate of 0.05, a later analysis linked approximately 18,000 TCR beta sequences to specific HLA alleles. Correlated functional status among segregating V segments might reflect linkage disequilibrium, but an unknown experimental factor could not be ruled out. In a later analysis, the rate of TCR association differed among HLA loci, with DRB1 alleles having the most associated TCRs and HLA-C alleles having the fewest. A further reported finding was that TCR beta sequences accurately predicted the HLA-A and HLA-B alleles for most subjects in the first cohort. The authors suggested that the approach could potentially be extended to other disease states and immunological phenotypes. For the cohort, immune exposure information was limited to CMV serostatus. A later analysis reported that several top co-occurrence clusters appeared linked to parvovirus B19, influenza, CMV and Epstein-Barr virus. Most TCR sequences were observed very rarely across donors, whereas some public TCRs were present in many individuals. Three of the identified cytomegalovirus-associated TCR beta chains were confirmed in vitro to be specific for cytomegalovirus antigens. According to a later genetic analysis, donors in an Asian-associated ancestry cluster had fewer N-insertions in productive TCRs than the roughly 700-donor mean. An earlier analysis of 587 of the donors showed that most TCR beta V segments appeared in productive rearrangements either about 90% or about 30% of the time, which broadly matched IMGT annotations. Only TCR beta chains were sequenced in this cohort, and the absence of alpha or paired-chain data limited detectable features. Because HLA typing was unavailable for some donors at each locus, only the typed subset was used in association tests. Sequencing depth was assumed to be roughly uniform across donors in the presence/absence analyses, though that assumption may not hold. A cluster of highly shared sequence variants was judged likely to be a technical artifact of the sequencing pipeline. According to a later analysis, most CMV-associated TCR beta chains appeared to be HLA-restricted, and the HLA associations seemed to be driven largely by CMV exposure. In a later genetic analysis, a missense DCLRE1C variant was associated with V-gene and J-gene trimming of TCR beta chains, and the association was replicated in an independent cohort. Assigning TCR associations to individual alleles was difficult when HLA alleles, especially DR and DQ, strongly co-occurred.

The sequence joins TRBV27 to TRBJ2-7, and 7 junction bases match TRBD1. The specimen sequenced was PBMCs. This clonotype originated in a woman between 40 and 55 years old in good health and CMV-seronegative. In nucleotide form, the sequence is TGTGCCAGCAGTCCACGGACAGGATACTACGAGCAGTACTTC. This yields the protein CASSPRTGYYEQYF.